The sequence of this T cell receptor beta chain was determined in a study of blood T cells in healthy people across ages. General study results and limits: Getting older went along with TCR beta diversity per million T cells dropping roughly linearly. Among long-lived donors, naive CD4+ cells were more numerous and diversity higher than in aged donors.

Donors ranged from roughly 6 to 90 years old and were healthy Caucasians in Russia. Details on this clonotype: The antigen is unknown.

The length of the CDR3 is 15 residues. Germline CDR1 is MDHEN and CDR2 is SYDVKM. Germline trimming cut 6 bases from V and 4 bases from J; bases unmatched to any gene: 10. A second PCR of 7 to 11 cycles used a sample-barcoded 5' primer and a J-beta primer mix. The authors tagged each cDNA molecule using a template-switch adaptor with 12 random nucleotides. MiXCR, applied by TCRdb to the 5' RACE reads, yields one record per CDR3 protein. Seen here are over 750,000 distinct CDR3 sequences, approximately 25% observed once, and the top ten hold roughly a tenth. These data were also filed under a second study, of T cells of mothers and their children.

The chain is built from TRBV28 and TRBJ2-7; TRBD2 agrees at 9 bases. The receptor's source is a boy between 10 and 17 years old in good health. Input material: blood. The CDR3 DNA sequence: TGTGCCAGCAGCCCGGTGGGGACTAGCTCGTACGAGCAGTACTTC. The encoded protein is CASSPVGTSSYEQYF.